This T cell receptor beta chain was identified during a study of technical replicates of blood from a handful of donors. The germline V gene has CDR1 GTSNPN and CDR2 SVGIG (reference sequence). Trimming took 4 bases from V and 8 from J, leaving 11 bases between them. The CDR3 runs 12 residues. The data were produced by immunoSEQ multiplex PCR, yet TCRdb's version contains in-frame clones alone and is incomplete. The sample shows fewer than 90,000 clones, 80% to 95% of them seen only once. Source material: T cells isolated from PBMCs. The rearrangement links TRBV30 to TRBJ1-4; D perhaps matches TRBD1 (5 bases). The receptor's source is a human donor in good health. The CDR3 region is CAWNTPGEKLFF. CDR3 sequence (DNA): TGTGCCTGGAATACACCAGGGGAAAAACTGTTTTTT.